This entry concerns a single T cell receptor beta chain. Its specific antigen is unknown. No base qualities exist here, and no much larger clone lies one base off it. In total, around 600 healthy bone marrow donors made up the cohort. At the time of sampling, every cohort member was nominally healthy, though immune exposures that went unrecorded were likely present. The donor was CMV seronegative and belonged to the group of roughly 330 seronegative cohort members. A peripheral blood sample was provided by each donor, and peripheral blood mononuclear cells were used for TCR beta sequencing. The Qiagen DNeasy Blood Extraction Kit was used to extract genomic DNA from the blood cell samples. This record belongs to a study of cytomegalovirus exposure and HLA in healthy donors (dated by TCRdb to the late 2010s). In the study overall: In an earlier analysis of roughly 590 of the donors, 276 Gb of sequence data and some 100 million unique TCR beta sequences from about 190 million T cells were reported. Using immunosequencing, the study profiled T cell repertoires from 500 to 800 subjects and related those repertoires to cytomegalovirus serostatus. Rather than drawing on any new phenotypic data, the later analysis identified candidate immune exposures from TCR beta sequences and the way those sequences occurred across donors. A later analysis re-analyzed previously published TCR beta repertoires from roughly 600 donors and added high-resolution HLA genotyping to study TCR occurrence patterns. Across 300 to 500 genotyped donors of the cohort, an average of 235,054 unique TCR beta nucleotide sequences per donor were sequenced, and about a sixth of those sequences were non-productive. The number of typed donors differed by locus: 629-630 for A, B, C, DRB1 and DQB1; some 500 for DQA1; 606 for DPA1; and some 450 for DPB1. Class I and class II HLA loci were covered by the typing at four-digit resolution. A few DR-DQ haplotypes were treated as single units for association and clustering because of strong linkage in the cohort. Besides the first cohort of under 700 subjects, a separate validation cohort made up of around 120 different subjects was used. Roughly 310 gigabases of sequencing data and 80 million or so unique TCR sequences were included in an early release covering several hundred HLA-typed donors. To predict cytomegalovirus infection status, the study brought together high-throughput TCR immunosequencing, statistical association of individual TCRs with disease status, and machine learning. The study aimed to test whether cataloging public T cell receptors could reveal signatures of past pathogen exposure. In a later genetic analysis, genome-wide SNP genotypes for about 55% of the roughly 700 donors were used, and that subset was treated as a discovery cohort. Donor age, sex, ethnicity and CMV serostatus were compiled together with the repertoire data. In an earlier analysis of roughly 600 of the donors, high-throughput TCR beta sequencing was used to judge whether each TCR beta V gene segment behaved as functional or pseudogenic. Of the roughly 390 genotyped donors, less than 90% were placed in the genetic ancestry cluster associated with self-reported Caucasian donors. Every repertoire in the discovery cohort had been generated on one and the same sequencing platform.

Library preparation used the immunoSEQ multiplex PCR assay. For the multiplex PCR, a mixture combining 60 forward primers for TCR Vbeta segments and 13 reverse primers for TCR Jbeta segments was used. A multiplex PCR assay on genomic DNA amplified the CDR3 region of rearranged TCR beta genes. The Illumina HiSeq System was used to sequence the amplified TCR beta libraries as 87-base-pair reads. The study's processing was this. In a later analysis, tens of millions of unique TCR beta chains were counted across the roughly 670 repertoires, and approximately 11 million of these chains were shared by at least two donors. A nearest-neighbor algorithm error-corrected the raw reads and collapsed the reads into unique sequences, merging closely related sequences to remove PCR and sequencing errors. Alignment of CDR3 sequences to IMGT reference sequences was used to assign V, D and J gene segments. For a sequence to be retained, at least a six-nucleotide match to both a V gene segment and a J gene segment was required. A rearrangement counted as productive if the CDR3 had no stop codons and remained in frame with V and J, and every other rearrangement counted as non-productive. Following IMGT convention, CDR3 was defined as the stretch from the second conserved V-encoded cysteine to the conserved J-encoded phenylalanine. In an earlier analysis of more than 550 of the donors, sequences lacking an unambiguous match to a single V gene segment were excluded. An earlier analysis of some 610 of the donors called V segments functional above 56.7% productive rearrangements and segregating when the between-donor standard deviation exceeded 5%. A statistical classification framework was built for diagnosing cytomegalovirus status from the catalog of TCR beta chain sequences. A later analysis assigned V and J genes by comparing TCR nucleotide sequences with IMGT/GENE-DB human TR gene sequences. The TCRdist pipeline was used in a later analysis to assign CDR3 sequences and most-parsimonious VDJ recombination scenarios. In a later analysis, each TCR beta chain was defined by its CDR3 amino acid sequence together with its V-gene family, and reads without a unique V-gene family were excluded. As a way to deal with suspected cross-contamination and a sequencing artifact, a later analysis dropped roughly 600 nucleotide sequences that were highly shared and had low generation probability. A later analysis calculated a clonal expansion index for each public chain from normalized within-repertoire ranks of inferred template counts. Generation probabilities in a later analysis came from a VDJ recombination model fitted to out-of-frame rearrangements, and those results were checked against IGoR. In a later analysis, hypergeometric tests were used to score TCR-TCR, TCR-HLA and TCR-CMV co-occurrence, with a repertoire-size bias correction applied to TCR pairs. A later analysis estimated false discovery rates by permuting HLA or CMV assignments 20 times. A later analysis grouped co-occurring TCRs with DBSCAN, adding TCRdist sequence similarity when clustering within HLA-allele-positive subsets. Co-occurrence clustering excluded repertoires with fewer than 30,000 or more than 120,000 public chains, plus five with anomalous nucleotide sharing. This immuneACCESS table, as held by TCRdb, lists in-frame sequences with V and J called but not all clones. Of the missing ones, under half trace to an unresolved V gene in checked studies; the others have no known cause. V, J and clone size are those of that table, while D and trimming were read from the DNA. In all, the sample holds 210,000 or so clones, and 85% to 90% of those were seen once. The ten largest clones take up roughly 0.99% of the sample.

Broad study findings and their caveats: In a later analysis, TCR association rates were found to vary across HLA loci, with the most associated TCRs seen for DRB1 alleles and the fewest for HLA-C alleles. The classifier was reported to diagnose cytomegalovirus status with high specificity and sensitivity in both the original and validation cohorts. A later analysis found that most CMV-associated TCR beta chains appeared HLA-restricted, with HLA associations seemingly driven largely by CMV exposure. A further reported finding was that TCR beta sequences accurately predicted the HLA-A and HLA-B alleles for most subjects in the first cohort. An earlier analysis of approximately 540 of the donors showed that most TCR beta V segments appeared in productive rearrangements either about 87% or about 30% of the time, which broadly matched IMGT annotations. In this cohort, only TCR beta chains were sequenced, and detectable features were limited by the absence of alpha or paired-chain data. A later genetic analysis associated a missense DCLRE1C variant with V-gene and J-gene trimming of TCR beta chains, and an independent cohort replicated the association. The earlier analysis of approximately 540 of the donors excluded roughly 17 rarely observed V segments, including chromosome 9 orphons, because counts were too low. Specific HLA alleles were associated with around 18,000 TCR beta sequences at a false discovery rate of 0.05 in a later analysis. A few of the identified cytomegalovirus-associated TCR beta chains were confirmed in vitro to be specific for cytomegalovirus antigens. In the study, approximately 150 TCR beta chains were listed as associated with cytomegalovirus. The authors suggested that the approach could potentially be extended to other disease states and immunological phenotypes. A later analysis found that HLA-associated TCR beta chains were more clonally expanded and had lower generation probabilities than equally common non-associated chains. Correlated functional status among segregating V segments might be attributable to linkage disequilibrium, but an unknown experimental factor could not be ruled out. In a later analysis, several top co-occurrence clusters were reported to appear linked to parvovirus B19, influenza, CMV and Epstein-Barr virus. HLA typing was unavailable for some donors at each locus, so association tests used only the typed subset. Across donors, most TCR sequences were observed very rarely, whereas some public TCRs were present in many individuals. The 87-base-pair reads could not distinguish some IMGT-functional V segments, including TRBV6-2 and TRBV6-3, so those segments were excluded. Presence/absence analyses assumed roughly uniform sequencing depth across donors, an assumption that may not hold. When HLA alleles, especially DR and DQ, strongly co-occurred, attributing TCR associations to individual alleles was difficult. The only immune exposure information available for the cohort was CMV serostatus. A cluster of highly shared sequence variants was judged likely to represent a technical artifact of the sequencing pipeline. Compared with the 666-donor mean, donors in an Asian-associated ancestry cluster had fewer N-insertions in productive TCRs, according to a later genetic analysis.

CDR1 and CDR2 are drawn from the germline V gene: LGHNA, YSLEER. Trimming leaves V shorter by 4 bases and J shorter by 6 bases, with the junction holding 13 bases beyond the gene matches. The CDR3 contains 16 residues, cysteine and phenylalanine counted. Only the CDR3 region is kept as DNA, spanning 48 bases read in frame from base 1. The sequence joins TRBV4-3 to TRBJ2-7, and TRBD2 matches 9 of the central bases. The receptor was isolated from a woman under 30 in good health and CMV-seronegative. Sequences were obtained from PBMCs. The nucleotides are TGCGCCAGCAGCCCTAGCGGGGAGCTCCCCTTTTTCGAGCAGTACTTC. Translated, this gives CASSPSGELPFFEQYF.